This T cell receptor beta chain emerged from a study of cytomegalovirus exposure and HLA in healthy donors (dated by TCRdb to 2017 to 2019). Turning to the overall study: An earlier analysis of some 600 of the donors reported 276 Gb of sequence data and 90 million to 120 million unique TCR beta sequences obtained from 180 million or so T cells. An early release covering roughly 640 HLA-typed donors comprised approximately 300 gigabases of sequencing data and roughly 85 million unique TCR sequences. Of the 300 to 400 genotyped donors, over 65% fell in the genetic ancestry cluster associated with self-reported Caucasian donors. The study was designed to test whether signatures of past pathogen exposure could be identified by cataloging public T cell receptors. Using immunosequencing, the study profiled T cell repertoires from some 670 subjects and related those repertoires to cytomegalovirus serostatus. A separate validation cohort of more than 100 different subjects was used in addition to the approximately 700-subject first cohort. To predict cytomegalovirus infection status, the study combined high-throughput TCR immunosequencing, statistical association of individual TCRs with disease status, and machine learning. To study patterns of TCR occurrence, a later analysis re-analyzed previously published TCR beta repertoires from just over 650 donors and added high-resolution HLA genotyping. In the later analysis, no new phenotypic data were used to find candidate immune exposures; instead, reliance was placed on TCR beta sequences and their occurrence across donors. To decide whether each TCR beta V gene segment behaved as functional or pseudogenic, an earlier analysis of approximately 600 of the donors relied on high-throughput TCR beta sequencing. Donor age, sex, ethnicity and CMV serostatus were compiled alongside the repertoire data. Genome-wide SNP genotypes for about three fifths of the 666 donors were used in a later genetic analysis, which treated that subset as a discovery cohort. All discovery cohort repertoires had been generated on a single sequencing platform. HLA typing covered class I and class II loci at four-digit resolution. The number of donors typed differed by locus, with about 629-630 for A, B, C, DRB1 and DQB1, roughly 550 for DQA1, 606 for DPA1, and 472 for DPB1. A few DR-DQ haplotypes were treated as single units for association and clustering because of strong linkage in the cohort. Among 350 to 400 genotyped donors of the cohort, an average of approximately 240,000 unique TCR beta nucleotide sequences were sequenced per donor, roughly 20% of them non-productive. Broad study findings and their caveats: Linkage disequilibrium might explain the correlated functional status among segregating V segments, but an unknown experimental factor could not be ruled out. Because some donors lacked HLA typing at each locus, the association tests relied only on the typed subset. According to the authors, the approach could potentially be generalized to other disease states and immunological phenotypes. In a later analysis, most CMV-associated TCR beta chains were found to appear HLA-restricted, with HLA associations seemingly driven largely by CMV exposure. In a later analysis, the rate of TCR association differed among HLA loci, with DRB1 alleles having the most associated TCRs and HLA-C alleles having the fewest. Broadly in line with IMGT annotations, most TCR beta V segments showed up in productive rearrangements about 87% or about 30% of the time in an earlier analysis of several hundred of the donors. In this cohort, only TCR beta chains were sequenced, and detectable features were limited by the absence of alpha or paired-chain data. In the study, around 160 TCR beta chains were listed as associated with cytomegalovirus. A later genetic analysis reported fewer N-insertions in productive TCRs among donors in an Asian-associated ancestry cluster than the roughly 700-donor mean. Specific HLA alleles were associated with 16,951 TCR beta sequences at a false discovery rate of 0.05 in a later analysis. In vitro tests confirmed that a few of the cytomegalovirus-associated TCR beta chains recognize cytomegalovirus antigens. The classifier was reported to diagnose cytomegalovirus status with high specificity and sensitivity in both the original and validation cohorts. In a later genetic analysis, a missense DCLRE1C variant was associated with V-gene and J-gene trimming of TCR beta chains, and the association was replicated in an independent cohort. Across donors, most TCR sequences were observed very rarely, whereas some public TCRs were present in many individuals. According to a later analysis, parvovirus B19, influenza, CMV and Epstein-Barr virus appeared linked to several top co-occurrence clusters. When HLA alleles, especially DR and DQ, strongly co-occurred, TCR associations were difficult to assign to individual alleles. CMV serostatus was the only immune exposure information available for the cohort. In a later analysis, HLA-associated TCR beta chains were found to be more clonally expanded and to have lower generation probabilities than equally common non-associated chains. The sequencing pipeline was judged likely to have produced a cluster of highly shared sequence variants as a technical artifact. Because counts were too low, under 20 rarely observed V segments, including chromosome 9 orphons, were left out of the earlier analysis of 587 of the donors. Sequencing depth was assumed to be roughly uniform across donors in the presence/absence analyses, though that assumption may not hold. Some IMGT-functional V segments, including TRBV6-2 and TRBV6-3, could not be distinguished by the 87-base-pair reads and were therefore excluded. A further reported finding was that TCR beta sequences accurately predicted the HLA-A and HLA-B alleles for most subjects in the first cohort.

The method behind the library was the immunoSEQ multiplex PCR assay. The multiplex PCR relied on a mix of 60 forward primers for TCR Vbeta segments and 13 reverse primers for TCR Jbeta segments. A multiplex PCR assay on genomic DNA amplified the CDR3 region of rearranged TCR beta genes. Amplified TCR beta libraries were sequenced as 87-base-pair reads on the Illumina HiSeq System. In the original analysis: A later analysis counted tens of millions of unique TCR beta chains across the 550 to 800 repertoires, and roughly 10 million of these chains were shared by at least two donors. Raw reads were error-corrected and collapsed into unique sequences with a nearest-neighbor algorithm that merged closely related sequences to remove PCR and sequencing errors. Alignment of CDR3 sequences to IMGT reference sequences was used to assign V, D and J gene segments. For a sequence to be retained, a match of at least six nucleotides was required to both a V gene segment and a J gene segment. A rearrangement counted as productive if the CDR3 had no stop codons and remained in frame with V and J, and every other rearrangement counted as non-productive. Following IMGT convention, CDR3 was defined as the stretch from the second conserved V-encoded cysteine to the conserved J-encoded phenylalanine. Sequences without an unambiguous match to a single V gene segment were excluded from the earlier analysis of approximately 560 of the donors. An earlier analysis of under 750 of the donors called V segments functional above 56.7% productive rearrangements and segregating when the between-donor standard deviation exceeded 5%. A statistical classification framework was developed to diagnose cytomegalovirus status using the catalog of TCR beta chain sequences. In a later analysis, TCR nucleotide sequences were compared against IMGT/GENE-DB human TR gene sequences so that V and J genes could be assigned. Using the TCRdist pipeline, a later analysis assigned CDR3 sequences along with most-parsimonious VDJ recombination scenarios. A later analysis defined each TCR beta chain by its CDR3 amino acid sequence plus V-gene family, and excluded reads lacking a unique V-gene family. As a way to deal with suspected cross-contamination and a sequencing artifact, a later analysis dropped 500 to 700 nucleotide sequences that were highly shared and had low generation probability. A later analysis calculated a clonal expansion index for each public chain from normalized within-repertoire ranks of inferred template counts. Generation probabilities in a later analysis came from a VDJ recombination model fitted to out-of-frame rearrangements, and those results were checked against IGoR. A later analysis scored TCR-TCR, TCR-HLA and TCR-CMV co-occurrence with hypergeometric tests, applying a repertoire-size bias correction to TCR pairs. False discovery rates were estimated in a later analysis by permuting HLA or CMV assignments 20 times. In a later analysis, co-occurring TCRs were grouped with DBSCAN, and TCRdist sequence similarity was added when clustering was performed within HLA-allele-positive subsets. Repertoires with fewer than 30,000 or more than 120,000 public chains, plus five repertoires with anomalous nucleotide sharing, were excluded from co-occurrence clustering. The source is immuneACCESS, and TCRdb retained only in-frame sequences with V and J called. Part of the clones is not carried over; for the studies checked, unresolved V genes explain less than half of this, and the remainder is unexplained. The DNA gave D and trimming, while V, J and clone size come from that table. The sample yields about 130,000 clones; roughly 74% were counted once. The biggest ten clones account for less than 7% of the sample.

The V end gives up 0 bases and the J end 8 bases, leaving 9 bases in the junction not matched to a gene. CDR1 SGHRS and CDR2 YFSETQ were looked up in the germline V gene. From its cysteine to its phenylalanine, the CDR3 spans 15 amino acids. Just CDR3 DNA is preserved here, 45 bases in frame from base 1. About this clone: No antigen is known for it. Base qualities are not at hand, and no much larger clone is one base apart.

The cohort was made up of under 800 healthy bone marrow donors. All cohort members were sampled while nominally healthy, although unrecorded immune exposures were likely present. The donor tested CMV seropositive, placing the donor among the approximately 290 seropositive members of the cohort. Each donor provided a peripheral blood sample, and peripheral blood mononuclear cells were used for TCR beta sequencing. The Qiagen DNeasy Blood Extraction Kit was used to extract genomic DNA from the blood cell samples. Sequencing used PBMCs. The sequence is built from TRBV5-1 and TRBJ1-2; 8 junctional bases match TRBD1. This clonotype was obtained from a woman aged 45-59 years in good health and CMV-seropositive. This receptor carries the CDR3 CASSLGGQAFGGYTF. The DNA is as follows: TGCGCCAGCAGCTTGGGGGGACAGGCCTTCGGGGGCTACACCTTC.